The 16 T cell receptor beta chains presented below share a single source sample, sequenced in a study of blood T cells in healthy people across ages. A second roughly 6 to 12 cycle PCR used barcoded and J-beta primers. TCRdb recomputed calls from the 5' RACE reads with MiXCR, one row per CDR3 protein. The table has 1.5 million to 2 million distinct CDR3 sequences, 28% seen once. Material for sequencing was blood. These receptors came from a woman in her twenties or thirties in good health.

The genes are TRBV5-5 and TRBJ1-4, with TRBD1 identical over 8 bases. CDR3 size: 16 residues. V gave up 3 bases and J gave up 7 bases; unmatched junction bases: 11. Germline V gives CDR1 SGHKS, CDR2 YYEKEE (reference sequence). DNA of the CDR3: TGTGCCAGCAGCTCATGGCAACGGCAGGGGGCTGAAAAACTGTTTTTT. Translated, it gives CASSSWQRQGAEKLFF.

On this clonotype: This may be a read error: a much more frequent sequence differs by one nucleotide. This sequence joins TRBV6-6 and TRBJ2-6, with a tentative D call TRBD1 (5 bases). The CDR3 extends over 16 amino acids. Germline V gene lookup returns CDR1 MNHNY and CDR2 SVGAGI (reference sequence). This CDR3 reads CAGSYRRSSGANVLTF. DNA of the CDR3: TGTGCCGGCAGTTACAGGCGGAGCTCTGGGGCCAACGTCCTGACTTTC.

This clonotype was found many times. The chain carries TRBV7-7 and TRBJ2-1; the D gene is possibly TRBD1 (6 bases). The V end lost 5 bases, the J end lost 10 bases, and 12 bases lay between the germline ends. The CDR3 runs 12 residues. Germline CDR1 SSHAT, CDR2 FNYEAQ (reference sequence). The CDR3 loop reads CASSDRTGEQFF. The DNA for the CDR3 is TGTGCCAGCAGCGACAGGACTGGGGAGCAGTTCTTC.

Ten or more counts support this clonotype. The CDR3 sequence is CASRASGGPGNEQFF. The CDR3 region has the DNA TGTGCCAGCAGAGCCTCGGGAGGCCCAGGCAATGAGCAGTTCTTC. V and J are TRBV6-6 and TRBJ2-1, with 7 bases lining up with TRBD2. The germline V gene encodes CDR1 MNHNY and CDR2 SVGAGI (reference sequence). The junction had 11 bases not matched to a gene; V was cut back by 6 bases and J by 6 bases. This CDR3 is 15 amino acids long.

A single count supports this clonotype. This chain connects TRBV11-2 to TRBJ2-3; D is uncertain. The V end was cut by 3 bases, the J end by 0 bases, with 13 bases between. The CDR3 covers 16 residues. CDR1 and CDR2 (germline): SGHAT, FQNNGV. Here the CDR3 reads CASSLLTAASTDTQYF. Here the CDR3 DNA reads TGTGCCAGCAGCTTGTTGACGGCCGCGAGCACAGATACGCAGTATTTT.

The J gene is TRBJ2-1, the V gene TRBV7-2; TRBD1 matches 8 bases. The CDR3 is made up of 16 amino acids. CDR1 and CDR2 (germline): SGHTA, FQGNSA. Trimming removed 3 bases from V and 8 bases from J; junction bases left unmatched: 12. In nucleotides, the CDR3 is TGTGCCAGCAGCTTCCCCGGGACAGGAATTCGCGATGAGCAGTTCTTC. Its protein is CASSFPGTGIRDEQFF.

The chain has TRBV4-1 and TRBJ2-3, with TRBD2 matching 12 bases. CDR3 size: 18 residues. Germline V gives CDR1 MGHRA, CDR2 YSYEKL. V was pared by 2 bases and J by 2 bases, with 8 bases of the junction left unmatched. The CDR3 loop reads CASSQLETSGGNTDTQYF. The CDR3 nucleotides read TGCGCCAGCAGCCAACTCGAGACTAGCGGGGGTAACACAGATACGCAGTATTTT.

This clonotype was counted between two and nine times. The rearrangement links TRBV6-2 or TRBV6-3 to TRBJ2-7; 7 bases are a match to TRBD2. V shed 6 bases and J 1 base; nucleotides not matched to a gene: 12. CDR1 and CDR2 from the germline V gene are MNHEY and SVGEGT. This CDR3 comprises 16 residues. CDR3 residues: CASSRGPGRLSYEQYF. CDR3 bases: TGTGCCAGCAGCCGGGGCCCCGGGAGGCTTTCCTACGAGCAGTACTTC.

This clonotype was seen only a few times. The chain uses TRBV24-1 and TRBJ1-4; perhaps TRBD1 as D (5 bases). Trimming left V 6 bases short and J 5 bases short, with 12 bases between. From germline, CDR1 is KGHDR and CDR2 SFDVKD. This CDR3 region has 14 residues. The CDR3 here is CATSQGGANEKLFF. For the CDR3, the DNA is TGTGCCACCAGTCAGGGAGGGGCAAATGAAAAACTGTTTTTT.

This clonotype was found a few times. The chain carries TRBV27 and TRBJ2-5; 7 bases are a match to TRBD1. Germline V CDR1 and CDR2: MNHEY, SMNVEV (reference sequence). The CDR3 covers 14 residues. J lost 4 bases, V lost 1 base, and 3 bases had no gene match. The chain's CDR3 is CASSLLTGSETQYF. DNA of the CDR3: TGTGCCAGCAGTTTATTGACAGGGTCAGAGACCCAGTACTTC.

With respect to this clonotype: At one of its ends the junction is not consistent with the germline gene, which may arise from a read error. J is TRBJ1-1 and V is TRBV12-3 or TRBV12-4; D not resolved. The CDR3 contains 13 residues. The DNA of the CDR3 is TGTACCAGCAGTTATGTATTGAACACTGAAGCTTTCTTT. It codes for CTSSYVLNTEAFF.

This clonotype was observed a handful of times. The chain uses TRBV25-1 and TRBJ2-7, with a possible D match to TRBD1 (6 bases). V lost 6 bases and J lost 6, with 15 bases in between. The CDR3 loop spans 13 amino acids. Germline assignment: CDR1 MGHDK and CDR2 SYGVNS. The CDR3 DNA is TGTGCCAGCAGACCAGGGGCCCGGGGCGAGCAGTACTTC. Translating it yields CASRPGARGEQYF.

The rearrangement uses TRBV18 and TRBJ2-1; D is ambiguous. This CDR3 spans 14 amino acids. Germline CDR1 and CDR2: KGHSH and LQKENI. V lost 2 bases to trimming and J lost 13 bases, with 18 bases between them. CDR3 in amino acids: CASSPDAGGNIQFF. CDR3 nucleotide sequence: TGTGCCAGCTCACCAGATGCAGGCGGAAACATTCAGTTCTTC.

This clonotype appeared many times. The rearrangement links TRBV13 to TRBJ2-6; TRBD2 might be the D (6 bases). V shed 7 bases and J shed 3 bases, with 13 bases lying between them. CDR3 size: 15 residues. Germline V gene lookup returns CDR1 PRHDT and CDR2 FYEKMQ (reference sequence). CDR3 region: CASKYGTGGANVLTF. The CDR3 region has the DNA TGTGCCAGCAAGTACGGGACTGGTGGGGCCAACGTCCTGACTTTC.

This clonotype was counted once. This chain links TRBV12-3 or TRBV12-4 with TRBJ1-6; the match to TRBD1 covers 7 bases. The CDR3 sequence is 17 residues long. The trim removed 6 bases at V and 2 bases at J, leaving 10 bases unmatched. The DNA of the CDR3 is TGTGCCAGCAGCCGCGACTCAGGGGGAACCTATAATTCACCCCTCCACTTT. Residues: CASSRDSGGTYNSPLHF.

A remark on this clonotype: One junction end does not reproduce the germline sequence, and a read error may be involved. The V and J genes are TRBV6-6 and TRBJ2-1; D call uncertain. Germline-derived CDR1 and CDR2 are MNHNY and SVGAGI (reference sequence). This CDR3 spans 13 amino acids. The CDR3 loop is CASSSPHENGQFF. CDR3 in DNA: TGTGCCAGCAGTAGCCCTCACGAGAATGGGCAGTTCTTC.